A single sample gave rise to the 18 T cell receptor beta chains below, sequenced in a study of CD8+ T cells in alopecia areata. As the sequencing template, cDNA was produced by extracting RNA and reverse transcribing it. Only in-frame clones appear in the TCRdb table, and some are missing; sequencing was by immunoSEQ multiplex PCR. The sample contains over 100,000 clones, 49% of which appear only once. The sample consisted of CD8+ T cells sorted from blood, taken at week 0. Every receptor here comes from a human donor with alopecia areata.

This clone occurred a few times. This chain connects TRBV6-5 to TRBJ2-1; no definite D call. Trimming left V 2 bases short and J 6 bases short, with 11 bases between. CDR1 is MNHEY, CDR2 SVGAGI, per germline. The CDR3 has 14 residues. The chain's CDR3 is CASSYVASFNEQFF. The CDR3, as DNA: TGTGCCAGCAGTTACGTGGCATCGTTCAATGAGCAGTTCTTC.

This rearrangement joins TRBV25-1 to TRBJ2-7; either TRBD1 or TRBD2 may fit D (6 bases each). Trimming left V 2 bases short and J 4 bases short, with 12 bases between. Looked up from germline, CDR1 is MGHDK and CDR2 is SYGVNS. This CDR3 contains 14 residues. The CDR3 loop is CASSERGAGYEQYF. The CDR3 DNA reads TGTGCCAGCAGTGAAAGGGGGGCCGGATACGAGCAGTACTTC.

The table lists this clone with a few counts. The chain is built from TRBV6-5 and TRBJ2-3, with 7 bases aligning to TRBD2. The trim removed 2 bases at V and 4 bases at J, leaving 3 bases unmatched. The CDR3 sequence is 14 residues long. From germline, CDR1 is MNHEY and CDR2 SVGAGI. CDR3 region: CASSYGEGPDTQYF. The CDR3 coding sequence is TGTGCCAGCAGTTACGGGGAGGGACCAGATACGCAGTATTTT.

This chain uses TRBV6-5 with TRBJ1-5; D is ambiguous. Germline V CDR1 and CDR2: MNHEY, SVGAGI. Trimming took off 0 bases at V and 1 base at J, with 7 bases between the two ends. The CDR3 is made up of 15 amino acids. The CDR3 sequence: CASSYSTGSNQPQHF. CDR3 sequence (DNA): TGTGCCAGCAGTTACTCGACGGGGAGCAATCAGCCCCAGCATTTT.

This clone came up a few times. The gene calls are TRBV6-1 and TRBJ1-5, with a weak D call TRBD1 (5 bases). The CDR3 runs 13 residues. Germline CDR1 is MNHNS and CDR2 is SASEGT. Trimming took 9 bases from V and 4 from J, leaving 13 bases between them. The CDR3: CASWDVKNQPQHF. CDR3 bases: TGTGCCAGTTGGGACGTTAAGAATCAGCCCCAGCATTTT.

V gene TRBV6-6 combines with J gene TRBJ2-7; D is ambiguous. The CDR3 consists of 13 residues. The germline V and J ends were trimmed by 4 bases and 4 bases, with 11 bases remaining between them. Germline V gene sequence: CDR1 MNHNY, CDR2 SVGAGI (reference sequence). The CDR3 region has the DNA TGTGCCAGCAGTTCCGGGTTCCCATACGAGCAGTACTTC. Its translation is CASSSGFPYEQYF.

The chain carries TRBV7-9 and TRBJ2-3; D unclear. The CDR3 runs 13 residues. The V gene's germline CDR1 is SEHNR and CDR2 FQNEAQ (reference sequence). Trimming took 5 bases from V and 8 from J, leaving 14 bases between them. The CDR3: CASSPVPPGTQYF. In DNA form, the CDR3 reads TGTGCCAGCAGCCCCGTGCCGCCCGGTACGCAGTATTTT.

This clone was seen a few times. The chain recombines TRBV29-1 with TRBJ2-5, with D uncertain. V gave up 4 bases and J gave up 1 base, with 16 bases separating them. This CDR3 has 15 residues. Germline values: CDR1 SQVTM, CDR2 ANQGSEA. In DNA, the CDR3 is TGCAGCGTTGGGGGATTATTTACAGTCCAAGAGACCCAGTACTTC. Protein product: CSVGGLFTVQETQYF.

This clone was seen only a few times. The rearrangement links TRBV6-6 to TRBJ2-3, with D possibly being TRBD2 (6 bases). The CDR3 runs to 12 residues. The V gene's germline CDR1 is MNHNY and CDR2 SVGAGI (reference sequence). Deletions cut 2 bases from V and 8 bases from J, with 8 bases between. The CDR3 here is CASSYGGVTQYF. The CDR3 region has the DNA TGTGCCAGCAGTTACGGAGGGGTTACGCAGTATTTT.

Details on this clone: A junction boundary mismatches the germline segment, possibly from a read error. The chain carries TRBV11-1 and TRBJ2-7, with 9 bases that match TRBD2. The germline V gene encodes CDR1 SGHAT and CDR2 FQDESV (reference sequence). The CDR3 spans 13 residues. The CDR3 DNA reads TGTGCCAGCAGTTTAGCGGGGGCCTACGAGCAGTACTTC. It yields the protein CASSLAGAYEQYF.

The CDR3 DNA reads TGTGCCAGCAGCTTGGGGAGGGGGATCTATGGCTACACCTTC. Translated, it gives CASSLGRGIYGYTF. The J gene is TRBJ1-2, the V gene TRBV13; D is possibly TRBD1 (6 bases). Germline assignment: CDR1 PRHDT and CDR2 FYEKMQ (reference sequence). The CDR3 is 14 amino acids. V lost 3 bases and J lost 4, with 12 bases in between.

The chain has TRBV27 and TRBJ2-7; either TRBD1 or TRBD2 may fit D (5 bases each). Germline assignment: CDR1 MNHEY and CDR2 SMNVEV (reference sequence). The ends were cut back, 2 bases at V and 4 bases at J, with 21 bases in the middle. This CDR3 is 17 amino acids long. CDR3 sequence: CASSLDGLGTSPYEQYF. The DNA for the CDR3 is TGTGCCAGCAGTTTAGACGGACTTGGGACGTCCCCTTACGAGCAGTACTTC.

The table lists this clone with a few counts. The V and J genes are TRBV6-5 and TRBJ2-2; possibly TRBD1 or TRBD2 for D (5 bases each). Germline V gene sequence: CDR1 MNHEY, CDR2 SVGAGI. This CDR3 has 15 residues. V lost 5 bases and J lost 5, with 15 bases in between. The DNA of the CDR3 is TGTGCCAGCAGTGCTCGGGACCCCGGAACCGGGGAGCTGTTTTTT. Protein sequence: CASSARDPGTGELFF.

The genes are TRBV9 and TRBJ2-7; unclear D gene. V gave up 0 bases and J gave up 5 bases, with 18 bases separating them. Germline values: CDR1 SGDLS, CDR2 YYNGEE. This CDR3 has 16 residues. The CDR3 here is CASSVGPDTRPHEQYF. DNA of the CDR3: TGTGCCAGCAGCGTAGGTCCCGACACTCGACCCCACGAGCAGTACTTC.

This clone showed up just a few times. The rearrangement uses TRBV29-1 and TRBJ2-5, with TRBD2 identical over 7 bases. V shed 0 bases and J 4 bases; nucleotides not matched to a gene: 2. Germline lookup yields CDR1 SQVTM and CDR2 ANQGSEA. The CDR3 consists of 13 residues. The CDR3 region is CSVEDRGGETQYF. CDR3 DNA: TGCAGCGTTGAAGATCGCGGGGGAGAGACCCAGTACTTC. Filled out from reference TRBV29-1 and TRBJ2-5, the complete variable domain reads SAVISQKPSRDICQRGTSLTIQCQVDSQVTMMFWYRQQPGQSLTLIATANQGSEATYESGFVIDKFPISRPNLTFSTLTVSNMSPEDSSIYLCSVEDRGGETQYFGPGTRLLVL.

This chain links TRBV7-9 with TRBJ2-2, with TRBD2 matching over 9 bases. Germline CDR1 reads SEHNR; CDR2 reads FQNEAQ (reference sequence). The CDR3 has 16 residues. After removal of 4 bases from V and 1 base from J, the junction contained 4 bases not matched to a gene. CDR3 sequence: CASSSGGGENTGELFF. Here the CDR3 DNA reads TGTGCCAGCAGCTCCGGCGGGGGGGAGAACACCGGGGAGCTGTTTTTT.

The chain has TRBV2 and TRBJ2-1, with a tentative D call TRBD2 (6 bases). The germline CDR1 and CDR2 sequences are SNHLY and FYNNEI. V was shortened by 7 bases and J by 8 bases, with 21 bases between the two germline ends. This CDR3 comprises 15 residues. CDR3 amino acids: CASINSTGGIYEQFF. DNA of the CDR3: TGTGCCAGCATCAATAGCACAGGCGGGATATATGAGCAGTTCTTC.

As concerns this clone: The junction shows a germline mismatch at one end, possibly a read error. This chain links TRBV30 with TRBJ2-7; D perhaps matches TRBD2 (6 bases). The germline V gene has CDR1 GTSNPN and CDR2 SVGIG (reference sequence). CDR3 size: 12 residues. The CDR3 spells CARSAGSYEQYF. The CDR3 region has the DNA TGTGCCCGGAGTGCGGGATCCTACGAGCAGTACTTC.